One and the same sample provided the 9 T cell receptor beta chains below, sequenced in a study of cytomegalovirus exposure and HLA in healthy donors. Data came from immunoSEQ multiplex PCR; TCRdb stores just in-frame clones and leaves some out. The data hold 350,000 or so clones, with roughly 89% observed a single time. Specimen: PBMCs. These receptor sequences come from a woman aged 18-29 years in good health and CMV-seronegative.

This clone came up once. The J gene is TRBJ2-7, the V gene TRBV15, with TRBD1 matching over 10 bases. The CDR3 totals 14 residues. The germline V gene encodes CDR1 LNHNV and CDR2 YYDKDF (reference sequence). The V and J ends lost 8 bases and 1 base, in that order; junction bases with no gene match: 5. This chain's CDR3 is CATVRDRGSYEQYF. The CDR3 DNA reads as TGTGCCACCGTGCGGGACAGGGGATCCTACGAGCAGTACTTC. The full variable domain, completed using reference TRBV15 and TRBJ2-7, is DAMVIQNPRYQVTQFGKPVTLSCSQTLNHNVMYWYQQKSSQAPKLLFHYYDKDFNNEADTPDNFQSRRPNTSFCFLDIRSPGLGDTAMYLCATVRDRGSYEQYFGPGTRLTVT.

V and J are TRBV27 and TRBJ1-1, with D possibly being TRBD1 (5 bases). The V end lost 10 bases, the J end lost 6 bases, and 15 bases lay between the germline ends. The CDR3 runs 12 residues. The germline gives CDR1 MNHEY, CDR2 SMNVEV (reference sequence). CDR3 sequence: CATLPGFAEAFF. The CDR3 region has the DNA TGTGCCACCCTTCCAGGGTTCGCTGAAGCTTTCTTT.

V usage is TRBV9 and J usage is TRBJ2-7, with 13 bases identical to TRBD2. The germline CDR1 and CDR2 sequences are SGDLS and YYNGEE. There are 14 residues in the CDR3. V lost 4 bases, J lost 6 bases, and 4 bases stayed unmatched. The CDR3 sequence is CASSTGLAGPEQYF. CDR3 sequence (DNA): TGTGCCAGCAGCACGGGACTAGCGGGGCCCGAGCAGTACTTC.

The chain uses TRBV18 and TRBJ2-2, with a tentative D call TRBD2 (6 bases). V lost 6 bases to trimming and J lost 6 bases, with 20 bases between them. The CDR3 is 16 residues long. The V gene's germline CDR1 is KGHSH and CDR2 LQKENI. CDR3 bases: TGTGCCAGCTCCCTAGGAGGGCCCCGGTTGGCCGGGGAGCTGTTTTTT. Encoded protein: CASSLGGPRLAGELFF.

This clone turned up a few times. This chain connects TRBV28 to TRBJ1-1, with 8 bases lining up with TRBD1. Germline assignment: CDR1 MDHEN and CDR2 SYDVKM. Trimming removed 5 bases from V and 7 bases from J; junction bases left unmatched: 6. The length of the CDR3 is 13 residues. CDR3 DNA: TGTGCCAGCAGTCTCGGACAGGGAGGTGAAGCTTTCTTT. Residues: CASSLGQGGEAFF.

The rearrangement links TRBV6-5 to TRBJ2-7; TRBD2 is a possible D gene (5 bases). CDR3 length: 14 residues. V was clipped by 7 bases and J by 4 bases, with 17 bases between them. CDR1 and CDR2 from the germline V gene are MNHEY and SVGAGI. The CDR3 nucleotides are TGTGCCAGCATCCAGCGGTCTCCGGGGTACGAGCAGTACTTC. Amino acids: CASIQRSPGYEQYF.

This chain uses TRBV10-3 with TRBJ1-5; no definite D call. V lost 3 bases to trimming and J lost 0 bases, with 6 bases between them. Germline V gene data show CDR1 as ENHRY and CDR2 as SYGVKD. The CDR3 has 14 amino acids. The chain's CDR3 is CAISDRFSNQPQHF. The CDR3 bases are TGTGCCATCAGTGACAGGTTTAGCAATCAGCCCCAGCATTTT.

The rearrangement links TRBV15 to TRBJ1-2; tentative D call: TRBD1 (6 bases). The length of the CDR3 is 18 residues. The ends were cut back, 0 bases at V and 2 bases at J, with 19 bases in the middle. CDR1 and CDR2 (germline): LNHNV, YYDKDF (reference sequence). CDR3 DNA: TGTGCCACCAGCAGAGATAAATTGCCATGGCAGGGGAACTATGGCTACACCTTC. This gives the protein CATSRDKLPWQGNYGYTF.

This rearrangement joins TRBV28 to TRBJ2-5; possibly TRBD1 for D (7 bases). V lost 6 bases to trimming and J lost 5 bases, with 13 bases between them. The CDR3 length is 13 residues. CDR1 is MDHEN and CDR2 is SYDVKM in the germline V gene. The CDR3 DNA sequence: TGTGCCAGCAGGCCACAGGGGAGGGAGACCCAGTACTTC. Protein: CASRPQGRETQYF.